Detailed here is one T cell receptor (beta chain). Antigen: not known. For every subset, genomic DNA was evenly distributed across several immunoSEQ plates. How the authors handled the data: There were no quality scores in the junction-only immunoSEQ sequences, so filtering differed. Using immunoSEQ multiplex PCR, the repertoire was profiled, and TCRdb retains in-frame clones only, with some absent. That table is the source of V, J and clone size, and D and trimming were worked out from the DNA. Of a few million clones detected, roughly nine tenths appear once; the ten largest clones hold more than 0.12%. This sample stems from a study of shared clonotypes between healthy human individuals. Findings of the study overall: Naive CD4 clonotypes were shared across a handful of donors at roughly 5%.

This CDR3 region has 14 residues. Germline CDR1 and CDR2: MNHNS and SASEGT. Unmatched junction bases numbered 3, after V lost 4 bases and J lost 3 bases. This sequence originates from a man aged 18 to 35 in good health. Sequenced: naive CD4+ T cells sorted from blood. Described subset: CD45RA+ positively selected. This chain links TRBV6-1 with TRBJ1-5, with 7 nucleotides matching TRBD1. CDR3 DNA sequence: TGTGCCAGCAGTGTAGGGGGCGACAATCAGCCCCAGCATTTT. Protein product: CASSVGGDNQPQHF.